The 13 T cell receptor beta chains reported below all come from one sample, sequenced in a study of shared clonotypes between healthy human individuals. The assay was immunoSEQ multiplex PCR, and TCRdb's table has in-frame clones only and misses some. The sample contains around 2.5 million clones, 93% of which appear only once. The specimen was naive CD4+ T cells from PBMCs. Noted subset: CD45RA+ positively selected. Source of these receptors: a man in his late teens or twenties in good health. Some clones in this sample may be carry-over from other donors' samples.

This clone has just one count. This specimen includes other DNA sequences encoding the same CDR3. The chain employs TRBV9 and TRBJ2-3; TRBD2 aligns across 8 bases. Losses at the gene ends were 4 bases for V and 1 base for J; bases not matched to a gene: 5. The CDR3 totals 15 residues. Germline V CDR1 and CDR2: SGDLS, YYNGEE. The CDR3 coding sequence is TGTGCCAGCAGCCCCCGTAGCGGGGGCACAGATACGCAGTATTTT. Amino acids: CASSPRSGGTDTQYF.

The CDR3 bases are TGTGCCAGCAGCCCATTGAAGATGGAGAGGGCGCGGGGCTACACCTTC. Its protein product is CASSPLKMERARGYTF. The chain joins TRBV11-2 to TRBJ1-2; D not resolved. The CDR3 sequence is 16 residues long. V was shortened by 5 bases and J by 8 bases, with 24 bases between the two germline ends. Germline V gene lookup returns CDR1 SGHAT and CDR2 FQNNGV.

The chain carries TRBV7-9 and TRBJ2-2; 8 nucleotides align to TRBD2. This CDR3 is built from 16 residues. After removal of 5 bases from V and 2 bases from J, the junction contained 7 bases not matched to a gene. Germline CDR1 reads SEHNR; CDR2 reads FQNEAQ (reference sequence). CDR3 coding DNA: TGTGCCAGCAGCCCCGGGGGGGGGCCTAACACCGGGGAGCTGTTTTTT. Translating it yields CASSPGGGPNTGELFF.

The gene calls are TRBV7-9 and TRBJ2-5; D might be TRBD2 (5 bases). Germline V gene sequence: CDR1 SEHNR, CDR2 FQNEAQ (reference sequence). The V gene lost 5 bases and the J gene lost 2 bases, with 27 bases spanning the gap. This CDR3 has 19 amino acids. The CDR3 loop reads CASSAPLRVARRVQETQYF. Written as DNA, the CDR3 is TGTGCCAGCAGCGCGCCGCTGAGGGTGGCCAGAAGGGTTCAAGAGACCCAGTACTTC.

The V call is TRBV6-1, the J call TRBJ2-7; D is possibly TRBD2 (5 bases). The germline V gene has CDR1 MNHNS and CDR2 SASEGT. Trimming pared 5 bases from V and 1 base from J, leaving 9 bases between. This CDR3 has 13 residues. The CDR3 nucleotides read TGTGCCAGCAGTTCGAGGGAGTCCTACGAGCAGTACTTC. As protein: CASSSRESYEQYF.

The chain uses TRBV11-2 and TRBJ1-3; perhaps TRBD1 as D (5 bases). This CDR3 has 17 residues. From germline, CDR1 is SGHAT and CDR2 FQNNGV. Trimming pared 4 bases from V and 1 base from J, leaving 17 bases between. The DNA for the CDR3 is TGTGCCAGCAGCTCGATCCGGGACGTAATTTCTGGAAACACCATATATTTT. It translates to CASSSIRDVISGNTIYF.

V is TRBV6-5 and J is TRBJ2-7; TRBD2 matches 9 bases. Germline loops: CDR1 MNHEY, CDR2 SVGAGI. Unmatched junction bases numbered 7, after V lost 0 bases and J lost 4 bases. The CDR3 has 16 residues. The CDR3 protein is CASSYSSGRKDYEQYF. DNA of the CDR3: TGTGCCAGCAGTTACTCTAGCGGGAGAAAGGATTACGAGCAGTACTTC.

The chain combines TRBV28 with TRBJ2-2; D possibly uses TRBD1 or TRBD2 (5 bases each). V shed 6 bases and J shed 4 bases, with 18 bases lying between them. The germline CDR1 and CDR2 sequences are MDHEN and SYDVKM. The CDR3 is made up of 16 amino acids. The CDR3 protein is CASSSPREGRTGELFF. The CDR3 nucleotides are TGTGCCAGCAGCTCGCCGCGAGAGGGGCGCACCGGGGAGCTGTTTTTT.

V gene TRBV5-1 combines with J gene TRBJ1-2; D gene ambiguous. Germline CDR1 reads SGHRS; CDR2 reads YFSETQ. The V end was cut by 1 base, the J end by 2 bases, with 12 bases between. The CDR3 contains 15 residues. The CDR3 here is CASSLRSAPNYGYTF. CDR3 DNA: TGCGCCAGCAGCTTGAGGTCCGCCCCAAACTATGGCTACACCTTC.

The rearrangement uses TRBV11-3 and TRBJ1-1; no definite D call. CDR3 length equals 12 residues. The germline V gene has CDR1 SGHNT and CDR2 YENEEA. V gave up 5 bases and J gave up 1 base, with 5 bases separating them. CDR3 nucleotide sequence: TGTGCCAGCAGCGCAGGGAACACTGAAGCTTTCTTT. It specifies CASSAGNTEAFF.

The gene calls are TRBV5-6 and TRBJ2-5; 7 positions agree with TRBD2. The V segment lost 3 bases and the J segment 1 base; nucleotides outside the gene matches: 9. CDR1 is SGHDT and CDR2 is YYEEEE in the germline V gene. The CDR3 has 16 residues. The CDR3 sequence: CASSSGLVKRQETQYF. DNA of the CDR3: TGTGCCAGCAGCTCCGGACTAGTGAAACGCCAAGAGACCCAGTACTTC.

The chain joins TRBV15 to TRBJ1-2; the D gene is possibly TRBD1 (5 bases). With 4 bases removed from V and 4 bases from J, the gap between germline ends came to 7 bases. The germline V gene encodes CDR1 LNHNV and CDR2 YYDKDF (reference sequence). This CDR3 has 12 amino acids. The CDR3 DNA sequence: TGTGCCACCAGCAATAGGGGCTATGGCTACACCTTC. As protein: CATSNRGYGYTF.

The J gene is TRBJ2-3, the V gene TRBV6-1; TRBD2 might be the D (6 bases). V was shortened by 2 bases and J by 0 bases, with 12 bases between the two germline ends. CDR3 length: 16 amino acids. CDR1 is MNHNS and CDR2 is SASEGT in the germline V gene. CDR3 bases: TGTGCCAGCAGTGAACGGGGACTTTTTAGCACAGATACGCAGTATTTT. Its translation: CASSERGLFSTDTQYF.